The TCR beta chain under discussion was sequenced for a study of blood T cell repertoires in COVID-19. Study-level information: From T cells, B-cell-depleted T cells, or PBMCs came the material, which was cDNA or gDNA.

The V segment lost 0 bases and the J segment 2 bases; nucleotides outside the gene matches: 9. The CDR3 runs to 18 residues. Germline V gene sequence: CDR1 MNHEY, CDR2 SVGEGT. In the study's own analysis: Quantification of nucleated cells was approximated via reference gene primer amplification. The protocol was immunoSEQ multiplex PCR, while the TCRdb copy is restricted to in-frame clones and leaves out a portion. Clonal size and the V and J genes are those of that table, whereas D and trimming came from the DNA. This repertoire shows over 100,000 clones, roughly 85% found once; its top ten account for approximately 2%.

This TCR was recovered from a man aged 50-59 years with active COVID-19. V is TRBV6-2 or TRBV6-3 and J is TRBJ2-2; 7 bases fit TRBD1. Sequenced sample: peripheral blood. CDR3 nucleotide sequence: TGTGCCAGCAGTTACTCAAGGACAGGTTCCGTTAACACCGGGGAGCTGTTTTTT. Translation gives CASSYSRTGSVNTGELFF.